This TCR beta chain was retrieved from a study of shared clonotypes between healthy human individuals. Libraries were prepared by immunoSEQ multiplex PCR; TCRdb keeps only in-frame clonotypes and omits some of them. The table lists hundreds of thousands of clones, roughly 96% of them singletons. CDR3 length: 18 residues. Germline-derived CDR1 and CDR2 are MGHRA and YSYEKL. The V segment lost 0 bases and the J segment 2 bases; nucleotides outside the gene matches: 7. Naive CD8 cells lacked CD45RO and underwent positive selection for CCR7, leaving out terminally differentiated effector memory CD45RA+ cells.

The specimen was naive CD8+ T cells sorted from blood. The J gene is TRBJ2-2, the V gene TRBV4-1; 9 nucleotides match TRBD2. The receptor was isolated from a woman younger than 45 in good health. DNA for the CDR3: TGCGCCAGCAGCCAAGAGGTAGCGGGAGCCCCAAACACCGGGGAGCTGTTTTTT. Its translation: CASSQEVAGAPNTGELFF.